The 8 T cell receptor beta chains below were found in one sample sequenced in a study of EBV T-cell therapy then PD-1 blockade in nasopharyngeal carcinoma. Regarding treatment: AdE1-LMPpoly-expanded autologous EBV-specific T-cell therapy followed by anti-PD-1 nivolumab. Assay used: immunoSEQ multiplex PCR; TCRdb lists only in-frame clones, some missing. The sample contains roughly 20,000 clones, roughly 84% of which appear only once. Antigen specificity for these receptors is unknown. The sample was CD8+ T cells from blood, taken around day 34 from a patient whose treatment included autologous EBV-specific T cells and nivolumab. These receptors all stem from a man between 40 and 49 years old with nasopharyngeal carcinoma.

The chain is built from TRBV5-5 and TRBJ1-5; D not certain. The CDR3 totals 15 residues. CDR1 SGHKS and CDR2 YYEKEE come from the germline V gene (reference sequence). The ends were cut back, 0 bases at V and 3 bases at J, with 10 bases in the middle. CDR3 sequence: CASSLVPGYNQPQHF. The CDR3 DNA reads as TGTGCCAGCAGCTTGGTTCCAGGTTACAATCAGCCCCAGCATTTT.

The rearrangement links TRBV7-8 to TRBJ1-2; 8 positions match TRBD1. This CDR3 is 17 amino acids long. V gave up 1 base and J gave up 7 bases; unmatched junction bases: 14. Per the germline V gene, CDR1 is SGHVS and CDR2 is FQNEAQ. CDR3 bases: TGTGCCAGCAGCTTAGGGAGGTTTGGCAGGGGGCGAAGTGGCTACACCTTC. This gives the protein CASSLGRFGRGRSGYTF.

This clone was recorded a few times. The rearrangement joins TRBV5-5 to TRBJ1-1, with 8 positions matching TRBD1. The V gene end was trimmed by 2 bases and the J gene end by 3 bases; junction bases not matched to a gene: 0. The CDR3 is 13 residues long. Germline CDR1 is SGHKS and CDR2 is YYEKEE (reference sequence). The CDR3 loop reads CASSLQGDTEAFF. The CDR3 bases are TGTGCCAGCAGCTTACAGGGGGACACTGAAGCTTTCTTT.

DNA of the CDR3: TGTGCCAGCAGCTCGGGACAGGGAAGCGCTGGAAACACCATATATTTT. Its protein is CASSSGQGSAGNTIYF. The chain uses TRBV9 and TRBJ1-3; 9 bases agree with TRBD1. CDR1 is SGDLS, CDR2 YYNGEE, per germline. This CDR3 region has 16 residues. J was trimmed by 2 bases and V by 4 bases; bases with no gene match: 7.

The rearrangement joins TRBV6-5 to TRBJ1-3; TRBD1 is a possible D gene (6 bases). With 0 bases removed from V and 4 bases from J, the gap between germline ends came to 10 bases. Germline V gene data show CDR1 as MNHEY and CDR2 as SVGAGI. The CDR3 spans 15 residues. The chain's CDR3 is CASSYSQGLGNTIYF. The CDR3 DNA reads TGTGCCAGCAGTTACTCACAGGGCTTGGGAAACACCATATATTTT.

V usage is TRBV15 and J usage is TRBJ1-5; perhaps TRBD1 as D (5 bases). With 5 bases removed from V and 4 bases from J, the gap between germline ends came to 15 bases. The germline V gene encodes CDR1 LNHNV and CDR2 YYDKDF (reference sequence). The CDR3 is 15 amino acids. The CDR3 coding sequence is TGTGCCACCAGCCGGGGGGGGATTTCTAATCAGCCCCAGCATTTT. The encoded protein is CATSRGGISNQPQHF. Combining the CDR3 with reference TRBV15 and TRBJ1-5 gives the whole variable domain DAMVIQNPRYQVTQFGKPVTLSCSQTLNHNVMYWYQQKSSQAPKLLFHYYDKDFNNEADTPDNFQSRRPNTSFCFLDIRSPGLGDTAMYLCATSRGGISNQPQHFGDGTRLSIL.

The CDR3 DNA reads TGTGCCAGTAGTATTGGGCACCTTGTCCCCATTCAGTACTTC. This encodes CASSIGHLVPIQYF. The chain joins TRBV19 to TRBJ2-4; D not certain. CDR1 is LNHDA and CDR2 is SQIVND in the germline V gene (reference sequence). V lost 3 bases and J lost 9, with 15 bases in between. The CDR3 runs to 14 residues.

The CDR3 spells CASSMWGGNQPQHF. CDR3 coding DNA: TGTGCCAGTAGTATGTGGGGGGGCAATCAGCCCCAGCATTTT. This chain connects TRBV19 to TRBJ1-5; a weak D match, TRBD1 (5 bases). The CDR3 is made up of 14 amino acids. Germline V gives CDR1 LNHDA, CDR2 SQIVND (reference sequence). The germline V and J ends were trimmed by 3 bases and 2 bases, with 8 bases remaining between them.